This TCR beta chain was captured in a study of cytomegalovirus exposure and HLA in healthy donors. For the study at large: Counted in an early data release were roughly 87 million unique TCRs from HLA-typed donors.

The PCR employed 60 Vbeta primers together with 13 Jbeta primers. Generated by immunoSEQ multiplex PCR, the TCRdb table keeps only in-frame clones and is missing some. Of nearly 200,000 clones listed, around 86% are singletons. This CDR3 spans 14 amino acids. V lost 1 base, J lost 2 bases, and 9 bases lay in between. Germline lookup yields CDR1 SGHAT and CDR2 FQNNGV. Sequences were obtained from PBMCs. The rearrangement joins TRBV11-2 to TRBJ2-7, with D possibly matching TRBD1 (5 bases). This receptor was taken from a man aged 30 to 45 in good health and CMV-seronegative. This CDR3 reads CASSLAGPTYEQYF. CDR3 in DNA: TGTGCCAGCAGCTTAGCAGGGCCCACCTACGAGCAGTACTTC.